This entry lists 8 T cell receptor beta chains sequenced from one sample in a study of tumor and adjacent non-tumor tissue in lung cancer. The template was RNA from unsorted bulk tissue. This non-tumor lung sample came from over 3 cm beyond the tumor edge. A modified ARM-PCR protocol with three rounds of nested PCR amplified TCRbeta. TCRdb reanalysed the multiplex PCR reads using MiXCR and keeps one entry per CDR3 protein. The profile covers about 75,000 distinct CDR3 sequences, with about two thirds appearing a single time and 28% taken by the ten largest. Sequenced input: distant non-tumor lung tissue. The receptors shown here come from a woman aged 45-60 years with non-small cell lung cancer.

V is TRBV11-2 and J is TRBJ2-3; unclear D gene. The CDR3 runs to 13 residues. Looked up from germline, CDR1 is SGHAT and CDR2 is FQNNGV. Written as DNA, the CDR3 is TGTGCTACCAGCTTAGATGTGACAACTACGCAGTATTTT. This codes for CATSLDVTTTQYF.

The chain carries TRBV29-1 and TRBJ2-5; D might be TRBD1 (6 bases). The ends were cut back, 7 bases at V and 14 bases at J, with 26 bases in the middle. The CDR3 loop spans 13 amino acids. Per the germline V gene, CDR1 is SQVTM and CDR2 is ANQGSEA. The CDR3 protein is CSAREQGQEILYF. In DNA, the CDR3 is TGCAGCGCTAGGGAACAGGGACAAGAGATCCTCTACTTC.

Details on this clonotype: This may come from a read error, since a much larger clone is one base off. CDR3 in amino acids: CSARDLAGGPGETHYF. The CDR3 nucleotides read TGCAGTGCTAGGGATCTAGCGGGAGGGCCTGGGGAGACCCATTACTTC. The V gene is TRBV20-1, the J gene TRBJ2-5, with TRBD2 matching over 12 bases. Germline V gives CDR1 DFQATT, CDR2 SNEGSKA (reference sequence). The CDR3 runs 16 residues.

The CDR3 nucleotides are TGTGCCAGCAGCTTAGAGTTAGCGGGAGGCTCCTACAATGAGCAGTACTTC. Protein sequence: CASSLELAGGSYNEQYF. The chain joins TRBV11-2 to TRBJ2-1; 10 positions agree with TRBD2. The end of the DNA aligns better with TRBJ2-7, so the J call may be wrong. Germline V gene lookup returns CDR1 SGHAT and CDR2 FQNNGV. The CDR3 spans 17 residues.

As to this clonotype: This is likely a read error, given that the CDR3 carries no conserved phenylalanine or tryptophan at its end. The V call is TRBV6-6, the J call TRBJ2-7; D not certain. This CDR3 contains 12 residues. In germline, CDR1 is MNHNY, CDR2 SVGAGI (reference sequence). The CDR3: CAISYSTLEQYY. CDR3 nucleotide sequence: TGTGCCATCAGTTACTCCACCCTCGAGCAGTACTAC.

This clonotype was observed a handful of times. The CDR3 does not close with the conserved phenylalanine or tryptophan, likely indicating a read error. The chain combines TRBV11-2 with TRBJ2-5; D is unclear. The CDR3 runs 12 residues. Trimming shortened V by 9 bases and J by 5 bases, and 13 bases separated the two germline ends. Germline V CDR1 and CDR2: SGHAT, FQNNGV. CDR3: CASSPGRETQYL. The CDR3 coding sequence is TGTGCCAGTAGCCCCGGCAGGGAGACCCAGTACCTC.

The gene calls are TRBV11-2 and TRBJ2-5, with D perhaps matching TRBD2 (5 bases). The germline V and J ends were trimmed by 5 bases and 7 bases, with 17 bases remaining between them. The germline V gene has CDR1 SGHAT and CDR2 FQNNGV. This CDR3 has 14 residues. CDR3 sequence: CASSLGLYHVTQYF. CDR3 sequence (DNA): TGTGCCAGCAGCCTTGGACTGTACCATGTGACCCAGTACTTC.

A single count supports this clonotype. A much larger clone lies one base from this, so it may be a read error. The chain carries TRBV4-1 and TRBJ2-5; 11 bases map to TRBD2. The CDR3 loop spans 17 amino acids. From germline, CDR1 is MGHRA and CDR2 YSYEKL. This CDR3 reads CPSSGTRTSGSQETQYF. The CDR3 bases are TGCCCCAGCAGCGGAACCCGGACTAGCGGGTCCCAAGAGACCCAGTACTTC.